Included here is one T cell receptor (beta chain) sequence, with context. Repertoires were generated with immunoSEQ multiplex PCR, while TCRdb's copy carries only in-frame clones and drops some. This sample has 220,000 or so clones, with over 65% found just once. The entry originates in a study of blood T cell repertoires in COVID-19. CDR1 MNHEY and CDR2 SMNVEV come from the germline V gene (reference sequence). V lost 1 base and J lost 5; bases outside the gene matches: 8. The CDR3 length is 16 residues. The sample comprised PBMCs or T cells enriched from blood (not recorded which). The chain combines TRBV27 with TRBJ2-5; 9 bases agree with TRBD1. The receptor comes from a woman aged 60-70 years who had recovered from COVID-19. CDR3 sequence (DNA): TGTGCCAGCAGTTTATTCGGGACAGGGACTTGGGAGACCCAGTACTTC. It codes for CASSLFGTGTWETQYF.